One and the same sample provided the 2 T cell receptor beta chains below, sequenced in a study of CD4 T cells in relation to SARS-CoV-2 and coronaviruses. The data were produced by immunoSEQ multiplex PCR, yet TCRdb's version contains in-frame clones alone and is incomplete. This table has 20,000 to 25,000 clones, around four fifths appearing once. These receptors' antigens are unknown. The unexposed donors gave CD4+ T cells in 2011-2018, prior to COVID-19. Isolation of CD4+ T cells took place after nine to ten days in culture. The sample consisted of CD4+ T cells from PBMCs, cultured in vitro. Receptors originate from a human donor in good health.

V gene TRBV10-3 combines with J gene TRBJ1-6, with D possibly being TRBD1 (5 bases). This CDR3 spans 15 amino acids. Trimming took off 4 bases at V and 7 bases at J, with 14 bases between the two ends. CDR1 and CDR2 (germline): ENHRY, SYGVKD. The CDR3 nucleotides read TGTGCCATCAGTGTTGGGGCAGGTTCGAATTCACCCCTCCACTTT. Protein sequence: CAISVGAGSNSPLHF.

Only a few counts were recorded for this clone. The CDR3: CATRSAMDREYQPQHF. DNA of the CDR3: TGTGCCACCCGATCTGCCATGGACAGGGAGTATCAGCCCCAGCATTTT. The chain uses TRBV15 and TRBJ1-5; 8 nucleotides align to TRBD1. The CDR3 contains 16 residues. Germline CDR1 LNHNV, CDR2 YYDKDF (reference sequence). The ends lost 8 bases at V and 5 bases at J; junction bases unmatched: 14. Looking up the rest from reference TRBV15 and TRBJ1-5 gives the full variable domain: DAMVIQNPRYQVTQFGKPVTLSCSQTLNHNVMYWYQQKSSQAPKLLFHYYDKDFNNEADTPDNFQSRRPNTSFCFLDIRSPGLGDTAMYLCATRSAMDREYQPQHFGDGTRLSIL.